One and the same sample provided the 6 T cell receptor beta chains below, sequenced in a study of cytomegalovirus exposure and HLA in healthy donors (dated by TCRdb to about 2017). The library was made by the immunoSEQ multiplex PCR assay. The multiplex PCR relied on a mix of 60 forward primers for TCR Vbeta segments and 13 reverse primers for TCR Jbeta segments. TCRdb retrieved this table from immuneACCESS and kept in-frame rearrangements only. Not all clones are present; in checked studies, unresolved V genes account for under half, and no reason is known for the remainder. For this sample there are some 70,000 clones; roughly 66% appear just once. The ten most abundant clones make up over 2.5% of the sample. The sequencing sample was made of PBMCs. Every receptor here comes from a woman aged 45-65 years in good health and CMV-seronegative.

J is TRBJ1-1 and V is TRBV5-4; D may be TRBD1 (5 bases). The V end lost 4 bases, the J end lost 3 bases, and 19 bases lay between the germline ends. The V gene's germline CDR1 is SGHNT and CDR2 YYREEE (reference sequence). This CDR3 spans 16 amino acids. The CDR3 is CASSAYSGTHYTEAFF. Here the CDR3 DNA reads TGTGCCAGCAGCGCGTACTCCGGGACTCACTACACTGAAGCTTTCTTT.

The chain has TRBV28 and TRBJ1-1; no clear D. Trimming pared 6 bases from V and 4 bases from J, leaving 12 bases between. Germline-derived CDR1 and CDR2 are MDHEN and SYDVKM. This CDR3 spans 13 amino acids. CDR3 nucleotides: TGTGCCAGCAGCCTAGATCGACGCACTGAAGCTTTCTTT. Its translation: CASSLDRRTEAFF.

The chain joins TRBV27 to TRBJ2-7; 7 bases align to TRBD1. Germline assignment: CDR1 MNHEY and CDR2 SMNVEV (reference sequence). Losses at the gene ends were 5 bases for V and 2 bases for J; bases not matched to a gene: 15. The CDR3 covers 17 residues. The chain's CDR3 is CASSPRGQASYTYEQYF. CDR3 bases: TGTGCCAGCAGTCCTCGTGGACAGGCGTCATATACCTACGAGCAGTACTTC.

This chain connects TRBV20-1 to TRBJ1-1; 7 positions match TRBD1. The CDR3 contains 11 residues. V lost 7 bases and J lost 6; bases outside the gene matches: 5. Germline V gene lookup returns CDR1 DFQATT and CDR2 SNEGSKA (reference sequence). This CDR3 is CSGKGTAEAFF. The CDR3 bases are TGCAGTGGTAAGGGGACAGCTGAAGCTTTCTTT.

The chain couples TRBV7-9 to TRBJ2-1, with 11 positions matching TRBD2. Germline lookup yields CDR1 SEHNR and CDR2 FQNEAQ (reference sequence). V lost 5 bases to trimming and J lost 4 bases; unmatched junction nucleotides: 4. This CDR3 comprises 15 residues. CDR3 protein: CASSPGLAAYNEQFF. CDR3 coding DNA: TGTGCCAGCAGCCCGGGACTAGCGGCTTACAATGAGCAGTTCTTC.

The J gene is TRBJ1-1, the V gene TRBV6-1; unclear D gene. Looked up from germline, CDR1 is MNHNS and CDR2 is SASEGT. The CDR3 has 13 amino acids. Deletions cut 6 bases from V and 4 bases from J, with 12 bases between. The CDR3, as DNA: TGTGCCAGCAGATCACTTTCCGTCACTGAAGCTTTCTTT. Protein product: CASRSLSVTEAFF.